The present T cell receptor beta chain was sequenced within a study of T cell repertoires in cytomegalovirus infection. Whole-study context: Both a matching HLA type and CMV infection were indicated by public TCR beta signatures.

With respect to this clonotype: Its antigen remains unknown.

Study findings and constraints: HLA-C-restricted CMV clonotypes gave the most frequent clonotype in two of eight donors. Cumulative frequency (of public TCR beta family members) identified carriers of CMV plus the relevant HLA.

MiXCR, applied by TCRdb to the reads, yields one record per CDR3 protein. The data contain roughly 990,000 distinct CDR3 sequences, roughly 31% of them seen just once; the ten biggest clones take up 11% to 15%. Germline loops: CDR1 MNHNY, CDR2 SVGAGI (reference sequence). This CDR3 spans 16 amino acids. V gave up 3 bases and J gave up 3 bases; unmatched junction bases: 4. This TCR was sampled from a human donor in good health (CMV status not recorded). Some clones in this sample may be carry-over from other donors' samples. This chain connects TRBV6-6 to TRBJ2-1; 11 bases align to TRBD1. The sequencing here drew on cultured CD8+ T cells from PBMCs, taken from culture after CMV antigen stimulation. CDR3 loop: CASSYGDRGYYNEQFF. The CDR3 region has the DNA TGTGCCAGCAGTTATGGGGACAGGGGGTACTACAATGAGCAGTTCTTC.